The source of this T cell receptor beta chain is a study of blood T cell repertoires in COVID-19. This clone came up once. TCRdb's copy holds only in-frame clones and misses some; the assay was immunoSEQ multiplex PCR. The sample holds 300,000 to 450,000 clones, 88% seen once. The V and J ends lost 3 bases and 6 bases respectively, with 9 bases between them. The germline gives CDR1 MNHEY, CDR2 SMNVEV (reference sequence). The CDR3 runs to 13 residues. The clonotype comes from a woman aged 18 to 35 who had recovered from COVID-19. The sample taken for sequencing was PBMCs or T cells enriched from blood (not recorded which). The gene calls are TRBV27 and TRBJ1-5; TRBD1 might be the D (5 bases). This CDR3 reads CASSFSQGQPQHF. The CDR3 nucleotides read TGTGCCAGCAGTTTTTCCCAGGGTCAGCCCCAGCATTTT.